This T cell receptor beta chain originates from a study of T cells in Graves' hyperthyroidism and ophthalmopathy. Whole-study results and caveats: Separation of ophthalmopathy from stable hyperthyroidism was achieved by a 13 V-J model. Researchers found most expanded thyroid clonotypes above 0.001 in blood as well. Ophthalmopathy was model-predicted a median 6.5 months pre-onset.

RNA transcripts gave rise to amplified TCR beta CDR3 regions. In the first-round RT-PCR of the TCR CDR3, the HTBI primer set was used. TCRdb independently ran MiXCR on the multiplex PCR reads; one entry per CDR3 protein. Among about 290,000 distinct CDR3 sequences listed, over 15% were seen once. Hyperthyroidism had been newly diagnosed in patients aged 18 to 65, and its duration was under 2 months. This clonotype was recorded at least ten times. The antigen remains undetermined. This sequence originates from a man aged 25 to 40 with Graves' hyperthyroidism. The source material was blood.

The CDR3: CASSSGTRAEHF. The CDR3 DNA follows: TGTGCCAGCAGTTCAGGGACTAGAGCGGAGCATTTT. The V call is TRBV28, the J call TRBJ1-5; maybe TRBD1 (5 bases). Trimming cost V 4 bases and J 14 bases, with 15 bases left between them. The V gene's germline CDR1 is MDHEN and CDR2 SYDVKM. The CDR3 is 12 amino acids.